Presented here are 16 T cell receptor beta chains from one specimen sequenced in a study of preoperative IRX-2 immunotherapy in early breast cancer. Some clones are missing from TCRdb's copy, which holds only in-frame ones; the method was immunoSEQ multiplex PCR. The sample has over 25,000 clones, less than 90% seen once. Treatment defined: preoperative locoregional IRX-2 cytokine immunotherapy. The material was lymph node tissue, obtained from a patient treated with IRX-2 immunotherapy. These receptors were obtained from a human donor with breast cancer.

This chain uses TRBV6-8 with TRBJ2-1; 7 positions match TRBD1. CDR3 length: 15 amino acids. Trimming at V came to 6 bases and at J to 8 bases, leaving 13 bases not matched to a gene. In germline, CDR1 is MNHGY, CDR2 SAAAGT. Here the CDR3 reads CASSSTGIAVHEQFF. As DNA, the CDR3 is TGTGCCAGCAGCTCGACAGGGATCGCGGTTCATGAGCAGTTCTTC.

The CDR3 region is CASMGLGTTDTQYF. The CDR3 region has the DNA TGTGCCAGTATGGGCCTCGGGACTACAGATACGCAGTATTTT. J is TRBJ2-3 and V is TRBV19; weak D call: TRBD2 (6 bases). This CDR3 region has 14 residues. The V gene's germline CDR1 is LNHDA and CDR2 SQIVND (reference sequence). V was shortened by 7 bases and J by 3 bases, with 14 bases between the two germline ends. Full variable domain (rest looked up from reference TRBV19 and TRBJ2-3): DGGITQSPKYLFRKEGQNVTLSCEQNLNHDAMYWYRQDPGQGLRLIYYSQIVNDFQKGDIAEGYSVSREKKESFPLTVTSAQKNPTAFYLCASMGLGTTDTQYFGPGTRLTVL.

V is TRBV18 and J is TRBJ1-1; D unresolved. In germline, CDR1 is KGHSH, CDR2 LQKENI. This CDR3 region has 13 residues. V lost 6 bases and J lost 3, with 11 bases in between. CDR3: CASSRTHDTEAFF. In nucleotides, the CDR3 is TGTGCCAGCTCCCGCACCCACGACACTGAAGCTTTCTTT.

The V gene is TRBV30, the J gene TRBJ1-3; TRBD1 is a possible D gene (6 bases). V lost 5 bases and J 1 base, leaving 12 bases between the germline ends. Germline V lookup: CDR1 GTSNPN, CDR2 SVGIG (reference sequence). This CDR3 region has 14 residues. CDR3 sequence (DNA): TGTGCCTGGTCACCGGGACATTCTGGAAACACCATATATTTT. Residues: CAWSPGHSGNTIYF.

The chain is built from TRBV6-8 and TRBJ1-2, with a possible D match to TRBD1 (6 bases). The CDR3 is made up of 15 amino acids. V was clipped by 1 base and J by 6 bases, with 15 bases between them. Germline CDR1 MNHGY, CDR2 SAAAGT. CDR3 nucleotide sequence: TGTGCCAGCAGTTACTTTAGGACAGCCGCCAATGGCTACACCTTC. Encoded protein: CASSYFRTAANGYTF.

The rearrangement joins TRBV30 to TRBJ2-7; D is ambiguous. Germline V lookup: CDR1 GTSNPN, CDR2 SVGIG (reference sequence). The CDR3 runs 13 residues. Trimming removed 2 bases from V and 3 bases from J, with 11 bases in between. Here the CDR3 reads CAWSKVPGYEQYF. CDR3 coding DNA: TGTGCCTGGAGTAAAGTTCCAGGCTACGAGCAGTACTTC.

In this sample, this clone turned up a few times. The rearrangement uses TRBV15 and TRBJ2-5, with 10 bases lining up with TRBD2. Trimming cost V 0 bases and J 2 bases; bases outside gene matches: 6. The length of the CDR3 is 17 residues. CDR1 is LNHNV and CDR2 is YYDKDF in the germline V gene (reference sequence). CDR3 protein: CATSRELTSGLQETQYF. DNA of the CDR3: TGTGCCACCAGCAGAGAATTGACTAGCGGGCTACAAGAGACCCAGTACTTC.

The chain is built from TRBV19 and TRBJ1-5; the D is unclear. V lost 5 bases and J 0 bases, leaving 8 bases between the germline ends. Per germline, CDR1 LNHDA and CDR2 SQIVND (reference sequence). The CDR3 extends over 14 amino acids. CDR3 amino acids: CASSGANSNQPQHF. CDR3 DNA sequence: TGTGCCAGTAGTGGTGCGAATAGCAATCAGCCCCAGCATTTT.

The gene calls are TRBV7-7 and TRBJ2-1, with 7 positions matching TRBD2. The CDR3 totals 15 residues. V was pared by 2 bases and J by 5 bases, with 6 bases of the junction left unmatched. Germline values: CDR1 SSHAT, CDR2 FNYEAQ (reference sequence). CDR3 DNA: TGTGCCAGCAGCTTAAATCCCGGGACTAACAATGAGCAGTTCTTC. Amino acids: CASSLNPGTNNEQFF. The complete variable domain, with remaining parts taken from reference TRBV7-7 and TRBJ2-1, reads GAGVSQSPRYKVTKRGQDVTLRCDPISSHATLYWYQQALGQGPEFLTYFNYEAQPDKSGLPSDRFSAERPEGSISTLTIQRTEQRDSAMYRCASSLNPGTNNEQFFGPGTRLTVL.

The DNA of the CDR3 is TGTGCCACCAGCAGAGTGCGGTCTTACGAGACCCAGTACTTC. Encoded protein: CATSRVRSYETQYF. The chain employs TRBV15 and TRBJ2-5; D unresolved. Trimming removed 1 base at V and 5 bases at J, with 11 bases between. In germline, CDR1 is LNHNV, CDR2 YYDKDF (reference sequence). This CDR3 spans 14 amino acids.

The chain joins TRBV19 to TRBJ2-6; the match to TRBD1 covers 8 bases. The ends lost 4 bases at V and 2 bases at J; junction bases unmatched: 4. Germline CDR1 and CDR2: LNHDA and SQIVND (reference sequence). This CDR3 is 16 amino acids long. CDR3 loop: CASSRQGLAGANVLTF. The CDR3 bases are TGTGCCAGTAGTAGACAGGGGTTGGCTGGGGCCAACGTCCTGACTTTC. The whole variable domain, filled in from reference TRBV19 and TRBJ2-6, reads DGGITQSPKYLFRKEGQNVTLSCEQNLNHDAMYWYRQDPGQGLRLIYYSQIVNDFQKGDIAEGYSVSREKKESFPLTVTSAQKNPTAFYLCASSRQGLAGANVLTFGAGSRLTVL.

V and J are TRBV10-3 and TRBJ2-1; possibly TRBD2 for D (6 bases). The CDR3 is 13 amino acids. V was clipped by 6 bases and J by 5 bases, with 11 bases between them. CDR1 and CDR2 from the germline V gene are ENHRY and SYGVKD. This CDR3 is CAIRPWGDNEQFF. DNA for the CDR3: TGTGCCATCAGGCCGTGGGGGGACAATGAGCAGTTCTTC.

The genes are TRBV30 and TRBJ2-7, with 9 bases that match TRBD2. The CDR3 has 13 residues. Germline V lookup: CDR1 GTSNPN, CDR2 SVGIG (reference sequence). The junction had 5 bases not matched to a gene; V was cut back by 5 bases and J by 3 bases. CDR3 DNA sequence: TGTGCCTGGCAACCTAGCGGGGTCTACGAGCAGTACTTC. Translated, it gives CAWQPSGVYEQYF.

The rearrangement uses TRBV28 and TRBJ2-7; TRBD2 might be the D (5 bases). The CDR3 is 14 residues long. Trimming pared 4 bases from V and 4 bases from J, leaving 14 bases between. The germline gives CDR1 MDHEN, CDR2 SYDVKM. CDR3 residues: CASSSAAIFYEQYF. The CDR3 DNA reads TGTGCCAGCAGTTCAGCGGCCATATTTTACGAGCAGTACTTC.

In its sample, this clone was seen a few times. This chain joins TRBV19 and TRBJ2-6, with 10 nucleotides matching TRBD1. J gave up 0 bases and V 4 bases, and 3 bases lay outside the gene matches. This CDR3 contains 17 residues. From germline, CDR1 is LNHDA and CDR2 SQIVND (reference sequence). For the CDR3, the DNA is TGTGCCAGTAGTACCGGGACAGGGGTCTCTGGGGCCAACGTCCTGACTTTC. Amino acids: CASSTGTGVSGANVLTF.

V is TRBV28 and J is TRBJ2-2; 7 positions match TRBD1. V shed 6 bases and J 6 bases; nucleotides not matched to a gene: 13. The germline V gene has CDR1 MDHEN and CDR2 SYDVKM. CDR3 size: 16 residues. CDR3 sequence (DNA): TGTGCCAGCAGCCAATTCCGGGACAGAGACGCCGGGGAGCTGTTTTTT. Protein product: CASSQFRDRDAGELFF. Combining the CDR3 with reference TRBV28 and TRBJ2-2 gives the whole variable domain DVKVTQSSRYLVKRTGEKVFLECVQDMDHENMFWYRQDPGLGLRLIYFSYDVKMKEKGDIPEGYSVSREKKERFSLILESASTNQTSMYLCASSQFRDRDAGELFFGEGSRLTVL.